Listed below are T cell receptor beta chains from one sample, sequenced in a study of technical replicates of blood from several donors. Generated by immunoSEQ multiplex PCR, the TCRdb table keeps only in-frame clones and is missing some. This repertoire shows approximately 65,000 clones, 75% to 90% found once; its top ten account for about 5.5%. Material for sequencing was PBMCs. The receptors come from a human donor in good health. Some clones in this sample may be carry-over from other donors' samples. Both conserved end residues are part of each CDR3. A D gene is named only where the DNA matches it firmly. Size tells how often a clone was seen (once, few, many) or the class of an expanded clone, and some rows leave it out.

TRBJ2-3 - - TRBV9 TGTGCCAGCAGCGAGGGAGGTACGCAGTATTTT CASSEGGTQYF
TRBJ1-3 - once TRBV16 TGTGCCAGCAGTCACAAGGCTACAGGAGAATACACCATATATTTT CASSHKATGEYTIYF
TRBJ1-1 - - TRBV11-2 TGTGCCAGCAGCGAGACAGATTTGAACACTGAAGCTTTCTTT CASSETDLNTEAFF
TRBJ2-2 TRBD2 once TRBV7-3 TGTGCCAGCAGCTTGGGGGGGACGGGGAACACCGGGGAGCTGTTTTTT CASSLGGTGNTGELFF
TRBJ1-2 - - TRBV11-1 TGTGCCAGCAGCCCAGGTGGGCAGGGTTACTATGGCTACACCTTC CASSPGGQGYYGYTF
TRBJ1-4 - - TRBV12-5 TGTGCTAGTGCCCCGCGGGGTCGTGGTAATGAAAAACTGTTTTTT CASAPRGRGNEKLFF
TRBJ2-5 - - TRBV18 TGTGCCAGCTCACCAGTCCGGGAGACCCAGTACTTC CASSPVRETQYF
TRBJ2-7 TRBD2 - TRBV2 TGTGCCAGCAGTCAGGGGCTAGCGGGGGGCAGCAACGAGCAGTACTTC CASSQGLAGGSNEQYF
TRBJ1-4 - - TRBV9 TGTGCCAGCAGCCCTGGCGGGTTTAATGAAAAACTGTTTTTT CASSPGGFNEKLFF
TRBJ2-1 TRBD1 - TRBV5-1 TGCGCCAGCAGCTCCGGACTGGACAGGGTTGAGCAGTTCTTC CASSSGLDRVEQFF
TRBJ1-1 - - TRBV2 TGTGCCAGCAGGTTCGACAGTTCAAACACTGAAGCTTTCTTT CASRFDSSNTEAFF
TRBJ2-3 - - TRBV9 TGTGCCAGCAGCCCCAGTGGAGGGGCCGGTGCCGATACGCAGTATTTT CASSPSGGAGADTQYF
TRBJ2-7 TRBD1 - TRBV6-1 TGTGCCAGCAGTGGAGGGACAGGGCCCTACGAGCAGTACTTC CASSGGTGPYEQYF
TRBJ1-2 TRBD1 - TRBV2 TGTGCCAGCCGGTACAGGGGAAATGGGGGCTACACCTTC CASRYRGNGGYTF
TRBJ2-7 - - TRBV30 TGTGCCTGTTCTGGCGGGACCTCCCAGTACTTC CACSGGTSQYF
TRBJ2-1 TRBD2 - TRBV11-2 TGTGCCAGCAGCTGGGGAGGGCCGTCGGGCTCCTACAATGAGCAGTTCTTC CASSWGGPSGSYNEQFF
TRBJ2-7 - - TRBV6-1 TGTGCCAGCAGTGACCCGCTAGCCCGACCGCACTTC CASSDPLARPHF
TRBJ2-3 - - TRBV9 TGTGCCAGCAGCGACCCTGGAGCGGACACAGATACGCAGTATTTT CASSDPGADTDTQYF
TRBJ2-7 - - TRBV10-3 TGTGCCATCAGTGATGGGGAGTCCTACGAGCAGTACTTC CAISDGESYEQYF
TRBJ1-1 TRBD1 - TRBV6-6 TGTGCCAGCAGTTACCTGACAGGGTTGAACACTGAAGCTTTCTTT CASSYLTGLNTEAFF
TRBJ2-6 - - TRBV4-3 TGCGCCAGCAGCCAATCTTCGGTCTCTGGGGCCAACGTCCTGACTTTC CASSQSSVSGANVLTF
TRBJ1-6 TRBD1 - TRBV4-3 TGCGCCAGCAGCCAAGATCGGGACAGGGGTAATTCACCCCTCCACTTT CASSQDRDRGNSPLHF
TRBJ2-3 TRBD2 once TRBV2 TGTGCCAGCAGCGGGACTAGCGGGGGATCTAGCACAGATACGCAGTATTTT CASSGTSGGSSTDTQYF
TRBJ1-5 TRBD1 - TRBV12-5 TGTGCTAGTGGTCCCACAGGGGGCAATCAGCCCCAGCATTTT CASGPTGGNQPQHF
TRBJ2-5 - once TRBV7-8 TGTGCCAGCAGCCCCCGGGGGTTCCAAGAGACCCAGTACTTC CASSPRGFQETQYF
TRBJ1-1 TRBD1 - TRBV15 TGTGCCACCAGCAGAGGGGGACAGGCCATGGACACTGAAGCTTTCTTT CATSRGGQAMDTEAFF
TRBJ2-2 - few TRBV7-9 TGTGCCAGCAGCTCTTGGACAGCATCGAACACCGGGGAGCTGTTTTTT CASSSWTASNTGELFF
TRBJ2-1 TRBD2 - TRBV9 TGTGCCAGCAGCTCTAACTTTGGCGGGGGGGCTGGAGGTTCCTCGAATGAGCAGTTCTTC CASSSNFGGGAGGSSNEQFF
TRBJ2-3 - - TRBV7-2 TGTGCCAGCAGCTTGAGGTCAGCCACAGATACGCAGTATTTT CASSLRSATDTQYF
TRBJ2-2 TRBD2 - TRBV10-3 TGTGCCATCAGGGCGGGACTAGCACTGAACACCGGGGAGCTGTTTTTT CAIRAGLALNTGELFF
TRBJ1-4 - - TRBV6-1 TGTGCCAGCAGGCCGTGGGCCGGATCTAATGAAAAACTGTTTTTT CASRPWAGSNEKLFF
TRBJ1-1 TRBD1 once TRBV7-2 TGTGCCAGCAGATTAGACAGGGAGACCGCTGAAGCTTTCTTT CASRLDRETAEAFF
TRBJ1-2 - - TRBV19 TGTGCCAGTAGTGTCGGGACTTCACCCTGGGGGGGCTACACCTTC CASSVGTSPWGGYTF
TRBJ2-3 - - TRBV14 TGTGCCAGCAGCCAACACCCTACCCCCACAGATACGCAGTATTTT CASSQHPTPTDTQYF
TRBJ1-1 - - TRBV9 TGTGCCAGCAGCGTAGCTAACAGTTACACTGAAGCTTTCTTT CASSVANSYTEAFF
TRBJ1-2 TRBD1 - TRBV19 TGTGCCAGTAGTCCTCGGGACAGCTCATTCTATGGCTACACCTTC CASSPRDSSFYGYTF
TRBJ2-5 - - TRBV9 TGTGCCAGCAGCGTAGCACAGTCACAAGAGACCCAGTACTTC CASSVAQSQETQYF
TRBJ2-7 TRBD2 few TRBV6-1 TGTGCCAGCAGGACTAGCGGGGGGGTCTCCTACGAGCAGTACTTC CASRTSGGVSYEQYF
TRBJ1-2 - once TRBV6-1 TGTGCCAGCAGCCCTGGGTTAGGAGAAACCTATGGCTACACCTTC CASSPGLGETYGYTF
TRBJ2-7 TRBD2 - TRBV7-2 TGTGCCAGCAGCTTAGAAGCGGGATTAGTGTACGAGCAGTACTTC CASSLEAGLVYEQYF
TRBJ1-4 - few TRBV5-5 TGTGCCAGCAGTAACCGGGGGGAAAAACTGTTTTTT CASSNRGEKLFF
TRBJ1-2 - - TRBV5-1 TGCGCCAGCAGCTCTGGAGGGGTCGGTTATGGCTACACCTTC CASSSGGVGYGYTF
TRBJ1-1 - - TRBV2 TGTGCCATCGCCGGCAAACAGGAGTCTAACATGAACACTGAAGCTTTCTTT CAIAGKQESNMNTEAFF
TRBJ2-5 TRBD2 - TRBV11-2 TGTGCCAGCAGCTTGGGCCTAGCGGGGAGACAAGAGACCCAGTACTTC CASSLGLAGRQETQYF
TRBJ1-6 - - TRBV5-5 TGTGCCAGCAGCCGTGATAATTCACCCCTCCACTTT CASSRDNSPLHF
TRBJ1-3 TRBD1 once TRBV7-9 TGTGCCAGCAGCTTAGCACGGACAGGGCCAAACACCATATATTTT CASSLARTGPNTIYF
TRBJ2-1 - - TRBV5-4 TGTGCCAGCAGCTTTGTCCAGGGGACGGGCAATGAGCAGTTCTTC CASSFVQGTGNEQFF
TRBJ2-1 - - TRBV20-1 TGCAGTGCTAGAGAGTTCGGGGAGCAGTTCTTC CSAREFGEQFF
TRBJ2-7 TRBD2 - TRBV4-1 TGCGCCAGCAGCCAAGTAGCGGGAGGACTAGACGAGCAGTACTTC CASSQVAGGLDEQYF
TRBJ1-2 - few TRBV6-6 TGTGCCAGCAGTTATAGCGGCCTTGGGGGCTATGGCTACACCTTC CASSYSGLGGYGYTF
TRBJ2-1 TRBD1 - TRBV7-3 TGTGCCAGCAGCTTGATGGGATCCGAACAGGGGCGGCAGTTCTTC CASSLMGSEQGRQFF
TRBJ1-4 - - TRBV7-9 TGTGCCAGCAGCTTAGTTTGGGGCGAAAAACTGTTTTTT CASSLVWGEKLFF
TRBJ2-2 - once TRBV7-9 TGTGCCAGCAGCTCAGGGTCGGACGGGGAGCTGTTTTTT CASSSGSDGELFF
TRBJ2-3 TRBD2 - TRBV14 TGTGCCAGCAGCCGACTAGCGGGAGGCCTCACAGATACGCAGTATTTT CASSRLAGGLTDTQYF
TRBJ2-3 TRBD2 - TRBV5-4 TGTGCCAGCAGCTTTCATAGCGGGCACAGCACAGATACGCAGTATTTT CASSFHSGHSTDTQYF